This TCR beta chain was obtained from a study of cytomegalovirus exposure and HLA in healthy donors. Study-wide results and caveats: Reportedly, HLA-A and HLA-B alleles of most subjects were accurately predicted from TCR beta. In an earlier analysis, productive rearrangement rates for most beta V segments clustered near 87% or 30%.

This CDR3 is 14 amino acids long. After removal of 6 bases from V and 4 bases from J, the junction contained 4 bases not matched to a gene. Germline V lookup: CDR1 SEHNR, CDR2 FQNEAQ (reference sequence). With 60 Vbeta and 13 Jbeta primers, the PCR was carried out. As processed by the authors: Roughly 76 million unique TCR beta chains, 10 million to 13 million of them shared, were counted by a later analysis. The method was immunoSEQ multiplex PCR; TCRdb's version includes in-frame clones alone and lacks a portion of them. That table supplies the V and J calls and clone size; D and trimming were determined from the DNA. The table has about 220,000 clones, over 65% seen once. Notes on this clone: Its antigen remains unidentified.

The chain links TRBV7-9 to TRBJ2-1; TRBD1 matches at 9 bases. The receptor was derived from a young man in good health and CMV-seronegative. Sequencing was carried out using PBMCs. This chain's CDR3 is CASRGTGSYNEQFF. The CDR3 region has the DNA TGTGCCAGCAGGGGGACAGGGTCGTACAATGAGCAGTTCTTC.